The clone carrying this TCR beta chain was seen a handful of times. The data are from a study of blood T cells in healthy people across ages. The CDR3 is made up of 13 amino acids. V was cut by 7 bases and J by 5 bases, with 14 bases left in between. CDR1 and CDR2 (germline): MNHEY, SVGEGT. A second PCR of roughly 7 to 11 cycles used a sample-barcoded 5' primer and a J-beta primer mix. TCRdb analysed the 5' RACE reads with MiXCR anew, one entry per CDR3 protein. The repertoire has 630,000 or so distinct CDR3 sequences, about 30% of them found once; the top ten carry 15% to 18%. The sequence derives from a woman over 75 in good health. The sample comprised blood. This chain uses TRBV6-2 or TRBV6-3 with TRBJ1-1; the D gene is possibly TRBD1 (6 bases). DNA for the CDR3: TGTGCCAGCACCCGTTCAGGGGCGACTGAAGCTTTCTTT. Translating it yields CASTRSGATEAFF.